This T cell receptor beta chain was observed in a study of T cells after yellow fever vaccination. Findings and limits, study-wide: The secondary response was weaker, and its peak arrived faster, on day 5 versus 15. It was a small share of clonotypes that appeared in both CD4 and CD8 compartments.

This clonotype showed up just a few times. What it binds is not known. Trimming left V 0 bases short and J 6 bases short, with 9 bases between. CDR3 length: 13 residues. Germline assignment: CDR1 SEHNR and CDR2 FQNEAQ (reference sequence). TCR cDNA was made by 5'RACE template switching, adding a universal primer site and UMIs. TCRdb passed the 5' RACE reads through MiXCR, listing each CDR3 protein once. This table has 350,000 or so distinct CDR3 sequences, 8% to 9.5% appearing once. This chain joins TRBV7-9 and TRBJ2-7; the D is unclear. Sample: PBMCs, taken approximately 40 days after the first yellow fever vaccination. The source is a man younger than 35 who received the YFV17D yellow fever vaccine. The CDR3 loop reads CASSLAGEVEQYF. The CDR3, as DNA: TGTGCCAGCAGCTTAGCTGGGGAAGTCGAGCAGTACTTC.